The T cell receptor beta chain described here comes from a study of cytomegalovirus exposure and HLA in healthy donors. At the level of the study: The roughly 110 validation repertoires were produced on the same platform as the 670 or so repertoires of the first cohort. This was reported in a later analysis. Findings of the study overall: Most TCRs appeared rarely, but some public TCRs recurred in many donors. The study recorded about 150 TCR beta chains that were cytomegalovirus-associated.

Notes on this clone: Its antigen is not identified.

Produced via immunoSEQ multiplex PCR; TCRdb's table is partial and in-frame only. The sample holds under 300,000 clones, roughly 86% seen once. Germline V gene sequence: CDR1 LGHNA, CDR2 YNFKEQ. This CDR3 has 17 amino acids. Trimming took off 0 bases at V and 4 bases at J, with 16 bases between the two ends. The clonotype originates from a woman aged 25 to 45 in good health and CMV-seropositive. The source material was PBMCs. V and J are TRBV4-2 and TRBJ2-1; TRBD2 might be the D (5 bases). The CDR3 region has the DNA TGTGCCAGCAGCCAAGATCTACCAGCGGAACTATACAATGAGCAGTTCTTC. Its translation is CASSQDLPAELYNEQFF.